Listed here are 30 T cell receptor beta chains from one sample, sequenced in a study. Adaptor-ligated barcode primers were used to amplify TRBV12-4/TRBJ1-2 clonotypes. TCRdb re-derived calls from the multiplex PCR reads in MiXCR, one entry per CDR3 protein. This sample has over 2,000 distinct CDR3 sequences, with roughly 20% found just once. Tregs were sorted as CD4+CD25+CD127-/low cells. The sample taken for sequencing was Tregs sorted from blood. The receptors originated from a female donor with breast cancer.

By share, this clonotype counts as medium-sized (0.01 to 0.1%). This chain joins TRBV12-3 or TRBV12-4 and TRBJ1-2; D gene unclear. CDR3 length: 13 residues. The germline V and J ends were trimmed by 1 base and 6 bases, with 9 bases remaining between them. This CDR3 reads CASSLDSRNGYTF. The DNA of the CDR3 is TGTGCCAGCAGTTTAGATTCCAGGAATGGCTACACCTTC.

J is TRBJ1-2 and V is TRBV12-3 or TRBV12-4, with D tentatively TRBD1 (5 bases). V shed 6 bases and J shed 9 bases, with 17 bases lying between them. The CDR3 has 13 amino acids. The CDR3 reads CASSLTVTYSYTF. The DNA of the CDR3 is TGTGCCAGCAGCCTGACAGTGACTTATAGCTACACCTTC.

CDR3 coding DNA: TGTGCCAGCAGTCCGGGCGGTGACTATGGCTACACCTTC. Translation gives CASSPGGDYGYTF. The gene calls are TRBV12-3 or TRBV12-4 and TRBJ1-2; no firm D call. The CDR3 runs to 13 residues. With 5 bases removed from V and 3 bases from J, the gap between germline ends came to 10 bases.

With respect to this clonotype: It is unclear where the CDR3 begins or ends on the DNA, so no DNA is shown, and the CDR3 is as TCRdb lists it. V gene TRBV12-5 combines with J gene TRBJ1-2; the D call TRBD1 from the table was never checked on the DNA. CDR1 LGHNT and CDR2 FRNRAP come from the germline V gene. The CDR3 region is 13 residues in length, termini included. The CDR3 loop reads CASGQAENYGCTF.

By sample fraction, this clonotype is medium-sized. The rearrangement joins TRBV12-3 or TRBV12-4 to TRBJ1-2, with D tentatively TRBD1 (6 bases). The CDR3 has 12 amino acids. Trimming removed 4 bases at V and 8 bases at J, with 11 bases between. The CDR3 nucleotides read TGTGCCAGCAGTTCAGGGGCCTACGGCTACACCTTC. This codes for CASSSGAYGYTF.

The gene calls are TRBV12-3 or TRBV12-4 and TRBJ1-2; D is undetermined. This CDR3 region has 13 residues. With 5 bases removed from V and 5 bases from J, the gap between germline ends came to 12 bases. This CDR3 is CASSTGSGYGYTF. Written as DNA, the CDR3 is TGTGCCAGCAGTACTGGGAGCGGGTATGGCTACACCTTC.

Ten or more counts support this clonotype. A clone one base away is much larger, so this may be a read error. Here the CDR3 DNA reads TGTGCCGGCAGTCCCGTGAAGGGAGGAGAAGGCTACACCTTC. Protein: CAGSPVKGGEGYTF. The chain employs TRBV12-3 or TRBV12-4 and TRBJ1-2; D unresolved. The CDR3 has 14 amino acids.

Within the sample, this clonotype is medium-sized. The chain joins TRBV12-3 or TRBV12-4 to TRBJ1-2, with a weak D call TRBD1 (5 bases). The germline V and J ends were trimmed by 6 bases and 2 bases, with 22 bases remaining between them. The CDR3 has 17 amino acids. This CDR3 reads CASSPGSDSQINYGYTF. The DNA for the CDR3 is TGTGCCAGCAGCCCGGGTAGCGACAGCCAAATCAACTATGGCTACACCTTC.

This clonotype ranks as medium-sized (0.01 to 0.1%). V usage is TRBV12-3 or TRBV12-4 and J usage is TRBJ1-2; D call uncertain. This CDR3 comprises 13 residues. V was shortened by 3 bases and J by 8 bases, with 13 bases between the two germline ends. The CDR3 spells CASSLNPGTGYTF. The CDR3 coding sequence is TGTGCCAGCAGTTTGAATCCGGGAACAGGCTACACCTTC.

This clonotype is medium-sized (0.01 to 0.1%). This CDR3 reads CASSLDLDGYTF. The DNA for the CDR3 is TGTGCCAGCAGTCTCGACTTAGATGGCTACACCTTC. The chain joins TRBV12-3 or TRBV12-4 to TRBJ1-2; no definite D call. The length of the CDR3 is 12 residues. With 5 bases removed from V and 6 bases from J, the gap between germline ends came to 10 bases.

Relative to its sample, this clonotype is medium-sized. This chain links TRBV12-3 or TRBV12-4 with TRBJ1-2; D is uncertain. V dropped 8 bases and J dropped 5 bases, with 9 bases sitting between them. This CDR3 spans 11 amino acids. CDR3 loop: CASRASYGYTF. CDR3 bases: TGTGCCAGCCGGGCCAGTTATGGCTACACCTTC.

By share, this clonotype counts as medium-sized. This rearrangement joins TRBV12-3 or TRBV12-4 to TRBJ1-2, with unresolved D. This CDR3 has 14 residues. The germline V and J ends were trimmed by 5 bases and 2 bases, with 12 bases remaining between them. This CDR3 reads CASSLREINYGYTF. For the CDR3, the DNA is TGTGCCAGCAGTCTCCGGGAAATAAACTATGGCTACACCTTC.

Points on this clonotype: One end of the junction fails to match germline, which may point to a read error. This chain uses TRBV12-3 or TRBV12-4 with TRBJ1-2, with a tentative D call TRBD1 (6 bases). The CDR3 has 16 residues. CDR3 coding DNA: TGTGCCAGCAGTTGGACAGTCCTACCAGGGGACTATGGCTGCACCTTC. Residues: CASSWTVLPGDYGCTF.

The sample holds a few counts of this clonotype. A much larger clone differs from this one at a single base, so this may be a read error. The chain links TRBV12-3 or TRBV12-4 to TRBJ1-2, with D perhaps TRBD1 (5 bases). The CDR3 has 17 amino acids. V dropped 3 bases and J dropped 0 bases, with 17 bases sitting between them. CDR3 sequence (DNA): TGTGCCAGCAGTTTCGGGCAGGGTCGGAAAGCTAACTATGGCTACACCTTC. It codes for CASSFGQGRKANYGYTF.

This clonotype is large. The chain uses TRBV12-3 or TRBV12-4 and TRBJ1-2, with 8 bases matching TRBD1. With V trimmed by 6 bases and J by 5 bases, 5 bases remained unmatched. The CDR3 contains 13 residues. The CDR3 DNA sequence: TGTGCCAGCAGCCTACGGACAGGGTATGGCTACACCTTC. Its translation: CASSLRTGYGYTF.

This clonotype is classed as medium-sized. The genes are TRBV12-3 or TRBV12-4 and TRBJ1-2; D is unclear. This CDR3 region has 10 residues. Trimming pared 11 bases from V and 3 bases from J, leaving 7 bases between. The CDR3 DNA reads as TGTGCCGTGTGGGACTATGGCTACACCTTC. As protein: CAVWDYGYTF.

By frequency in the sample, this clonotype is large (0.1 to 1%). The rearrangement links TRBV12-3 or TRBV12-4 to TRBJ1-2; D unresolved. The V gene lost 5 bases and the J gene lost 4 bases, with 11 bases spanning the gap. This CDR3 is built from 13 residues. CDR3 DNA: TGTGCCAGCAGTATAGGACTGAGCTATGGCTACACCTTC. Translated: CASSIGLSYGYTF.

This clonotype was counted between two and nine times. A much larger clone lies a single base off, so this may be a read error. The rearrangement links TRBV12-3 or TRBV12-4 to TRBJ1-2; D remains unclear. The CDR3 consists of 13 residues. V lost 3 bases and J lost 2, with 7 bases in between. CDR3 loop: CASSFGRNYGYTF. The CDR3 nucleotides read TGTGCCAGCAGTTTCGGACGGAACTATGGCTACACCTTC.

By share, this clonotype counts as medium-sized. The V call is TRBV12-3 or TRBV12-4, the J call TRBJ1-2; tentatively, D is TRBD1 (6 bases). Trimming took 4 bases from V and 5 from J, leaving 17 bases between them. The CDR3 has 15 amino acids. This chain's CDR3 is CASSSQTGNLYGYTF. The CDR3 DNA reads as TGTGCCAGCAGTTCTCAAACAGGGAATCTATATGGCTACACCTTC.

Turning to this clonotype: This clone may be a read error of a much larger clone one base away. V usage is TRBV12-3 or TRBV12-4 and J usage is TRBJ1-2; the D is unclear. Trimming left V 6 bases short and J 10 bases short, with 12 bases between. The CDR3 extends over 11 amino acids. Here the CDR3 DNA reads TGTGCCAGCAGGGGCCCGCGTGACTACACCTTC. Translated: CASRGPRDYTF.

Remarks on this clonotype: Because it lacks the conserved phenylalanine or tryptophan at the end, this CDR3 is likely a read error. V gene TRBV12-3 or TRBV12-4 combines with J gene TRBJ1-2; D is uncertain. The CDR3 extends over 12 amino acids. The V and J ends lost 3 bases and 10 bases respectively, with 12 bases between them. CDR3 loop: CASSFTGLFYTS. The CDR3 coding sequence is TGTGCCAGCAGTTTCACTGGGTTGTTCTACACCTCT.

In this sample, this clonotype is medium-sized (0.01 to 0.1%). The J gene is TRBJ1-2, the V gene TRBV12-3 or TRBV12-4, with no clear D. Trimming left V 8 bases short and J 3 bases short, with 13 bases between. The CDR3 is 13 amino acids. CDR3 bases: TGTGCCAGCCGGGGTTTGGAAGACTATGGCTACACCTTC. This codes for CASRGLEDYGYTF.

This clonotype is medium-sized. The rearrangement links TRBV12-3 or TRBV12-4 to TRBJ1-2; D gene ambiguous. Trimming pared 5 bases from V and 4 bases from J, leaving 11 bases between. The CDR3 extends over 13 amino acids. CDR3 nucleotide sequence: TGTGCCAGCAGTCCCGTGGCAGTCTATGGCTACACCTTC. Translated: CASSPVAVYGYTF.

By frequency in the sample, this clonotype is medium-sized (0.01 to 0.1%). This sequence joins TRBV12-3 or TRBV12-4 and TRBJ1-2, with 10 bases lining up with TRBD1. This CDR3 region has 15 residues. V shed 4 bases and J 4 bases; nucleotides not matched to a gene: 6. The CDR3 bases are TGTGCCAGCAGTTATAGGGACAGGGGAACCTATGGCTACACCTTC. Its translation is CASSYRDRGTYGYTF.

This clonotype is judged medium-sized (0.01 to 0.1%). This chain uses TRBV12-3 or TRBV12-4 with TRBJ1-2; D is uncertain. With 6 bases removed from V and 3 bases from J, the gap between germline ends came to 14 bases. There are 14 residues in the CDR3. CDR3 loop: CASSSDPGYYGYTF. CDR3 bases: TGTGCCAGCAGCTCGGACCCGGGGTACTATGGCTACACCTTC.

By share of the sample, this clonotype is large. The chain is built from TRBV12-3 or TRBV12-4 and TRBJ1-2; tentative D call: TRBD1 (5 bases). This CDR3 is 13 amino acids long. V was trimmed by 3 bases and J by 4 bases, leaving 9 bases between them. The CDR3 reads CASSLEGTYGYTF. CDR3 DNA: TGTGCCAGCAGTTTGGAGGGGACCTATGGCTACACCTTC.

This clonotype is medium-sized in the sample. The chain joins TRBV12-3 or TRBV12-4 to TRBJ1-2, with 7 bases identical to TRBD1. Trimming took 5 bases from V and 0 from J; bases not matched to a gene: 6. The CDR3 has 15 amino acids. CDR3 in amino acids: CASSAGQVANYGYTF. CDR3 coding DNA: TGTGCCAGCAGTGCTGGACAGGTAGCTAACTATGGCTACACCTTC.

This clonotype is categorized as medium-sized. The chain has TRBV12-3 or TRBV12-4 and TRBJ1-2, with a possible D match to TRBD1 (5 bases). The V and J ends lost 2 bases and 5 bases respectively, with 24 bases between them. The CDR3 spans 18 residues. The CDR3 spells CASSLSNLRIGDRYGYTF. Written as DNA, the CDR3 is TGTGCCAGCAGTTTATCTAATCTGCGGATAGGGGATCGGTATGGCTACACCTTC.

Within the sample, this clonotype is medium-sized. The chain couples TRBV12-3 or TRBV12-4 to TRBJ1-2; D ambiguous. V lost 6 bases, J lost 8 bases, and 16 bases lay in between. This CDR3 has 13 amino acids. The CDR3 reads CASSIMVERGYTF. The CDR3 nucleotides are TGTGCCAGCAGCATAATGGTAGAGCGGGGCTACACCTTC.

A note on this clonotype: Germline is not matched at one junction end, which may reflect a read error. The rearrangement uses TRBV12-3 or TRBV12-4 and TRBJ1-2; D not certain. CDR3 length: 18 residues. The CDR3 sequence: CASSLARASTGGFYGYTF. The CDR3 bases are TGTGCCAGCAGCTTAGCGCGAGCCAGCACGGGCGGATTCTATGGCTACACCTTC.